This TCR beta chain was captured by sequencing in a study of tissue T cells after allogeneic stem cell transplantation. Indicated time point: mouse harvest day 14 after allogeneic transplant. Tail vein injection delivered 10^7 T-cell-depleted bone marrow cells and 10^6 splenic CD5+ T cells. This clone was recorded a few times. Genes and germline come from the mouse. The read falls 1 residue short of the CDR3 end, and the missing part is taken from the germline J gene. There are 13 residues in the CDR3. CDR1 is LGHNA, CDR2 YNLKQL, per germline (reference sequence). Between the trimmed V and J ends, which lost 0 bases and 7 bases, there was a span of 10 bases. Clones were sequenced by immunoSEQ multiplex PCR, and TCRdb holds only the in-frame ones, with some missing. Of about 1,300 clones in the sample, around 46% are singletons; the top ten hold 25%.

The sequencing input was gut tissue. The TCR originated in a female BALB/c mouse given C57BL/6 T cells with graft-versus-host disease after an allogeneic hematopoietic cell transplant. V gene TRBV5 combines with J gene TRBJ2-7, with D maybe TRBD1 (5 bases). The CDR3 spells CASSQDSGWEQYF. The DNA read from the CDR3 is TGTGCCAGCAGCCAAGACTCAGGGTGGGAACAGTAC.